This is a list of T cell receptor beta chains from one sample in a study of tumor-infiltrating lymphocytes in localized non-small cell lung cancer. Clones were read by immunoSEQ multiplex PCR, and TCRdb kept only the in-frame ones, dropping some. Of some 30,000 clones detected, around 85% appear once; the ten largest clones hold around 2.1%. The sequencing input was lung tumor tissue. All receptors come from a human donor with non-small cell lung cancer. CDR3s include the opening cysteine and the closing phenylalanine or tryptophan. The D gene is left open where the match is weak. The size of a clone is reported for some rows only, either as once, few or many, or as a class for expanded clones.

J | size | V | D | CDR3 | DNA
TRBJ1-6 | . | TRBV20-1 | . | CSARSSPLHF | TGCAGTGCTAGGTCCTCACCCCTCCACTTT
TRBJ1-4 | . | TRBV5-6 | . | CASSLGSWNEKLFF | TGTGCCAGCAGCTTGGGTTCTTGGAATGAAAAACTGTTTTTT
TRBJ1-3 | . | TRBV30 | . | CAWSVRGARGNTIYF | TGTGCCTGGAGTGTAAGGGGGGCCCGTGGAAACACCATATATTTT
TRBJ1-1 | . | TRBV6-1 | . | CASSEGREKAFF | TGTGCCAGCAGTGAAGGGAGGGAAAAAGCTTTCTTT
TRBJ1-1 | . | TRBV9 | TRBD1 | CASSDTGGITEASF | TGTGCCAGCAGCGACACAGGGGGCATCACTGAAGCTTCCTTT
TRBJ1-2 | . | TRBV5-6 | TRBD1 | CASSTGTGDGYTF | TGTGCCAGCAGCACCGGGACAGGGGATGGCTACACCTTC
TRBJ1-2 | . | TRBV11-2 | TRBD1 | CASSLPGQGDYGYTF | TGTGCCAGCAGCTTACCGGGACAGGGAGACTATGGCTACACCTTC
TRBJ2-1 | once | TRBV9 | . | CASSVGRGRDNEQFF | TGTGCCAGCAGCGTTGGGCGGGGGCGAGACAATGAGCAGTTCTTC
TRBJ1-5 | . | TRBV4-1 | . | CASSQDRAQRPQHF | TGCGCCAGCAGCCAAGATAGGGCCCAGCGGCCCCAGCATTTT
TRBJ1-2 | few | TRBV29-1 | . | CSVEGLGGDGYTF | TGCAGCGTTGAGGGTCTAGGAGGGGACGGCTACACCTTC
TRBJ1-1 | . | TRBV9 | . | CASSVGGLGTEAFF | TGTGCCAGCAGCGTAGGGGGGTTGGGCACTGAAGCTTTCTTT
TRBJ2-7 | . | TRBV5-8 | TRBD1 | CASSGTAALEQYF | TGTGCCAGCAGCGGGACAGCGGCTCTCGAGCAGTACTTC
TRBJ2-2 | . | TRBV25-1 | . | CASSDLGRGLNTGELFF | TGTGCCAGCAGTGATTTAGGGAGGGGGCTTAACACCGGGGAGCTGTTTTTT
TRBJ2-1 | . | TRBV7-9 | . | CASSLFSPDEQFF | TGTGCCAGCAGCTTATTTAGCCCTGATGAGCAGTTCTTC
TRBJ2-5 | . | TRBV5-6 | TRBD1 | CASSKTTGWETQYF | TGTGCCAGCAGCAAAACGACAGGGTGGGAGACCCAGTACTTC
TRBJ2-2 | . | TRBV5-1 | TRBD1 | CASTRTGGDTGELFF | TGCGCCAGCACCCGGACAGGGGGGGACACCGGGGAGCTGTTTTTT
TRBJ1-1 | . | TRBV5-1 | . | CASSPTGPNTEAFF | TGCGCCAGCAGTCCGACAGGACCGAACACTGAAGCTTTCTTT
TRBJ1-1 | . | TRBV5-5 | . | CASSLRWADTEAFF | TGTGCCAGCAGCTTAAGGTGGGCGGACACTGAAGCTTTCTTT
TRBJ2-2 | . | TRBV2 | . | CASSEAGVGELFF | TGTGCCAGCAGTGAAGCGGGAGTCGGGGAGCTGTTTTTT
TRBJ1-1 | . | TRBV7-9 | . | CASSTRTANTEAFF | TGTGCCAGCAGCACCAGGACAGCAAACACTGAAGCTTTCTTT
TRBJ2-7 | . | TRBV10-3 | TRBD1 | CAISSGSGGGYEQYF | TGTGCCATTAGTTCCGGGTCAGGGGGTGGGTACGAGCAGTACTTC
TRBJ1-4 | . | TRBV6-5 | . | CASSRQFATNEKLFF | TGTGCCAGCAGTCGACAGTTCGCAACTAATGAAAAACTGTTTTTT
TRBJ1-5 | . | TRBV7-9 | . | CASSQDNSNQPQHF | TGTGCCAGCAGCCAGGACAATAGCAATCAGCCCCAGCATTTT
TRBJ2-7 | . | TRBV19 | . | CASRPRPESSYEQYF | TGTGCCAGTAGACCCCGGCCGGAGAGCTCCTACGAGCAGTACTTC
TRBJ2-3 | . | TRBV7-9 | . | CASSSVHYTDTQYF | TGTGCCAGCAGCTCCGTGCACTACACAGATACGCAGTATTTT
TRBJ2-1 | once | TRBV30 | . | CAWIGGSGNEQFF | TGTGCCTGGATCGGTGGGAGCGGCAATGAGCAGTTCTTC
TRBJ2-1 | . | TRBV4-3 | . | CASSQGYGQFF | TGCGCCAGCAGCCAAGGCTACGGGCAGTTCTTC
TRBJ1-1 | . | TRBV6-5 | . | CASSYSGRMNTEAFF | TGTGCCAGCAGTTACTCGGGACGGATGAACACTGAAGCTTTCTTT
TRBJ2-3 | few | TRBV9 | . | CASSVAPGSTDTQYF | TGTGCCAGCAGCGTAGCGCCGGGGAGCACAGATACGCAGTATTTT
TRBJ2-7 | . | TRBV5-6 | . | CASSHFVGGLRDEQYF | TGTGCCAGCAGCCACTTCGTCGGAGGATTAAGAGACGAGCAGTACTTC
TRBJ2-3 | . | TRBV7-2 | . | CASSSTPTGGADTQYF | TGTGCCAGCAGCTCCACCCCTACAGGGGGGGCAGATACGCAGTATTTT
TRBJ1-2 | . | TRBV27 | . | CASSLGALGGYTF | TGTGCCAGCAGTTTAGGCGCACTTGGCGGCTACACCTTC
TRBJ1-2 | . | TRBV4-3 | TRBD1 | CASSQDLDRVYGYTF | TGCGCCAGCAGCCAAGATCTCGACAGGGTCTATGGCTACACCTTC
TRBJ1-1 | . | TRBV6-5 | TRBD1 | CASSVTGITEAFF | TGTGCCAGCAGTGTGACAGGGATCACTGAAGCTTTCTTT
TRBJ2-7 | . | TRBV12-5 | . | CASGSDLGTYEQYF | TGTGCTAGTGGTTCGGACCTTGGCACCTACGAGCAGTACTTC
TRBJ1-1 | . | TRBV28 | TRBD1 | CATRTGADTEAFF | TGTGCCACCAGGACAGGGGCCGACACTGAAGCTTTCTTT
TRBJ1-5 | . | TRBV6-1 | . | CASSEAGNRNQPQHF | TGTGCCAGCAGTGAAGCGGGGAACCGCAATCAGCCCCAGCATTTT
TRBJ1-1 | . | TRBV30 | . | CAWNPGRQNTEAFF | TGTGCCTGGAATCCGGGACGGCAGAACACTGAAGCTTTCTTT
TRBJ1-1 | . | TRBV5-1 | . | CASSLDPAMNTEAFF | TGCGCCAGCAGCTTGGATCCGGCCATGAACACTGAAGCTTTCTTT
TRBJ1-2 | . | TRBV7-9 | . | CASSLGGGGDNYGYTF | TGTGCCAGCAGCTTAGGCGGAGGGGGGGACAACTATGGCTACACCTTC
TRBJ1-6 | . | TRBV5-5 | . | CASSSLDRTPLHF | TGTGCCAGCAGCTCATTAGACAGGACACCCCTCCACTTT
TRBJ2-7 | once | TRBV6-6 | TRBD2 | CASSLAGGLSSYEQYF | TGTGCCAGCAGTTTAGCGGGGGGTTTGAGCTCCTACGAGCAGTACTTC
TRBJ1-2 | . | TRBV15 | . | CATSRDFSDSYGYTF | TGTGCCACCAGCAGAGACTTCTCGGATAGTTATGGCTACACCTTC
TRBJ2-3 | . | TRBV18 | . | CASSPSLQGTDTQYF | TGTGCCAGCTCACCGTCACTACAGGGCACAGATACGCAGTATTTT
TRBJ2-5 | . | TRBV9 | . | CASSVDSGRGETQYF | TGTGCCAGCAGCGTAGACTCAGGGCGTGGGGAGACCCAGTACTTC
TRBJ2-7 | . | TRBV11-1 | . | CASSLGGRYEQYF | TGTGCCAGCAGCTTAGGGGGGCGGTACGAGCAGTACTTC
TRBJ2-3 | . | TRBV19 | . | CASSIGSTAVDTQYF | TGTGCCAGTAGTATAGGGTCAACAGCGGTAGATACGCAGTATTTT
TRBJ1-4 | . | TRBV5-4 | . | CASSSINEKLFF | TGTGCCAGCAGCTCGATAAATGAAAAACTGTTTTTT
TRBJ1-5 | . | TRBV28 | . | CASSLSWARGLQPQHF | TGTGCCAGCAGTTTATCTTGGGCAAGGGGCCTCCAGCCCCAGCATTTT
TRBJ1-2 | few | TRBV7-9 | . | CASSRGPDSSNPYYGYTF | TGTGCCAGCAGCCGCGGCCCTGACAGTTCGAACCCCTACTATGGCTACACCTTC
TRBJ1-6 | . | TRBV5-4 | . | CASSLGKSNSPLHF | TGTGCCAGCAGCTTGGGGAAGAGCAATTCACCCCTCCACTTT
TRBJ2-6 | . | TRBV9 | . | CASSRGRNSGANVLTF | TGTGCCAGCAGTCGAGGGAGAAACTCTGGGGCCAACGTCCTGACTTTC
TRBJ1-4 | . | TRBV5-4 | . | CASSLDFGLNEKLFF | TGTGCCAGCAGCTTGGATTTTGGACTGAATGAAAAACTGTTTTTT
TRBJ1-2 | . | TRBV5-1 | . | CASSFGGDYGYTF | TGCGCCAGCAGCTTCGGGGGCGACTATGGCTACACCTTC
TRBJ2-7 | . | TRBV27 | . | CASSPGQPPYEQYF | TGTGCCAGCAGTCCGGGACAACCACCCTACGAGCAGTACTTC
TRBJ1-1 | . | TRBV9 | . | CASSPRQGNTEAFF | TGTGCCAGCAGCCCCCGGCAGGGGAACACTGAAGCTTTCTTT
TRBJ1-2 | . | TRBV5-4 | . | CASSATNYGYTF | TGTGCCAGCAGCGCCACTAACTATGGCTACACCTTC
TRBJ1-1 | . | TRBV14 | TRBD1 | CASSQEGSTGRNTEAFF | TGTGCCAGCAGCCAAGAAGGGTCGACAGGGCGCAACACTGAAGCTTTCTTT
TRBJ2-1 | . | TRBV9 | . | CASSVAPKQHSYNEQFF | TGTGCCAGCAGCGTCGCGCCAAAACAACACTCCTACAATGAGCAGTTCTTC